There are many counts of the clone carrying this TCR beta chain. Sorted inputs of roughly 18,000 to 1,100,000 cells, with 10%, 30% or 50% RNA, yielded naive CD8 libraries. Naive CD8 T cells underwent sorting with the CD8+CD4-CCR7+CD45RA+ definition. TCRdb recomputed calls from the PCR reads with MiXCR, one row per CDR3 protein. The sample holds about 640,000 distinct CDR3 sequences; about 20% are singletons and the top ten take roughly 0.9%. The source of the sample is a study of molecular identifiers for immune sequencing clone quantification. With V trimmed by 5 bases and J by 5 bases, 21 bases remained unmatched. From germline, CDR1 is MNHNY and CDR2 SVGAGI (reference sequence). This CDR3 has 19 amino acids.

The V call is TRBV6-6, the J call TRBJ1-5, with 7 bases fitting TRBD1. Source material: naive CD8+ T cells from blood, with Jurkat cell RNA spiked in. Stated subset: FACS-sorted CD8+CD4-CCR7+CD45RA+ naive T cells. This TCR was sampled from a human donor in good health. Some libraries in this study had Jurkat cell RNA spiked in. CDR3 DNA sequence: TGTGCCAGCAGTAAAAACACCCGGGACAGAAGTCTAGGTGATCAGCCCCAGCATTTT. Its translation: CASSKNTRDRSLGDQPQHF.